This T cell receptor (beta chain) derives from a study of blood T cell repertoires in COVID-19. For the study at large: The United States, Italy and Spain supplied acute and convalescent COVID-19 samples. T cells, B-cell-depleted T cells, or PBMCs provided the cDNA or gDNA that served as material.

Unmatched junction bases numbered 12, after V lost 7 bases and J lost 6 bases. The germline gives CDR1 SGHRS, CDR2 YFSETQ. The CDR3 totals 16 residues. As handled by the study authors: Reference gene primer amplification in the assay estimated nucleated cell counts. Produced via immunoSEQ multiplex PCR; TCRdb's table is partial and in-frame only. V and J calls and clone size are as listed in that table; D and trimming were resolved from the DNA. Here the sample spans about 230,000 clones, around 85% being singletons. The gene calls are TRBV5-1 and TRBJ2-7; 14 bases are a match to TRBD2. What was sequenced was peripheral blood. The clonotype comes from a woman older than 75 with acute or convalescent COVID-19. In DNA, the CDR3 is TGCGCCAGCGACCCCGGGACTAGCGGGAGAGTAGGCGAGCAGTACTTC. Its translation: CASDPGTSGRVGEQYF.